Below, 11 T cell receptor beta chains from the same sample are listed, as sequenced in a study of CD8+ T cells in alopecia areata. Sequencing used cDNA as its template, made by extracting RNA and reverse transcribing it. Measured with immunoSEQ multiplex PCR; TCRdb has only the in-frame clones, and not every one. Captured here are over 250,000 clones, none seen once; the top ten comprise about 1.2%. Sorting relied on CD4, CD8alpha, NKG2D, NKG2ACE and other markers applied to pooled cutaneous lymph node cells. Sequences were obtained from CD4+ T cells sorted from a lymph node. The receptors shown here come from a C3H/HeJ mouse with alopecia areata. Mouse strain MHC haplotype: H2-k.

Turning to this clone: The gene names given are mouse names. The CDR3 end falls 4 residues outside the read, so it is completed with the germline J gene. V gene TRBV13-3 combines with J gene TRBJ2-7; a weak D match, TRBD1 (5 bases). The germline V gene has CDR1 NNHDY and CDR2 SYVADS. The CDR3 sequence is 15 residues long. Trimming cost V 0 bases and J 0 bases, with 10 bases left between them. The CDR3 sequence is CASSDEGSPSYEQYF. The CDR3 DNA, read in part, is TGTGCCAGCAGTGATGAGGGGTCCCCCTCCTAT.

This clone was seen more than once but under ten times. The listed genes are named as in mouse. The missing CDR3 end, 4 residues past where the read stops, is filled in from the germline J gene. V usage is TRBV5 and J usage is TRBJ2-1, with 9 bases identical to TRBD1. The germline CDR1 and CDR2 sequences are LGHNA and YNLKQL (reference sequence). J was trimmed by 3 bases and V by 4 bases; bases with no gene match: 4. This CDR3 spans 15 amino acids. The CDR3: CASSPGTGFYAEQFF. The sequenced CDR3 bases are TGTGCCAGCAGCCCCGGGACAGGGTTCTATGCT.

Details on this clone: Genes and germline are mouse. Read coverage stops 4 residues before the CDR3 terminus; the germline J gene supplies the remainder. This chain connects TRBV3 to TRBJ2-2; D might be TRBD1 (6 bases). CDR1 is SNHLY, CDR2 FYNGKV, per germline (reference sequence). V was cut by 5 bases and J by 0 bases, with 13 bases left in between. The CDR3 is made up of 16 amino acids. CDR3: CASSNRDKANTGQLYF. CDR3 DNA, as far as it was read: TGTGCCAGCAGCAACCGGGACAAAGCAAACACCGGG.

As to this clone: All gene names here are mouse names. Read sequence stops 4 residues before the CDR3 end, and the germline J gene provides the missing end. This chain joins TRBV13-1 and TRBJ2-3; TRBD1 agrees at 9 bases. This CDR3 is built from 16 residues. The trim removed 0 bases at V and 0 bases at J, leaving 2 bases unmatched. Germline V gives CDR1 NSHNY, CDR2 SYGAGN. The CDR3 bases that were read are TGTGCCAGCAGTGATGGGGGGACAGGGAGTGCAGAA. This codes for CASSDGGTGSAE. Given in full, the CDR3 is CASSDGGTGSAETLYF.

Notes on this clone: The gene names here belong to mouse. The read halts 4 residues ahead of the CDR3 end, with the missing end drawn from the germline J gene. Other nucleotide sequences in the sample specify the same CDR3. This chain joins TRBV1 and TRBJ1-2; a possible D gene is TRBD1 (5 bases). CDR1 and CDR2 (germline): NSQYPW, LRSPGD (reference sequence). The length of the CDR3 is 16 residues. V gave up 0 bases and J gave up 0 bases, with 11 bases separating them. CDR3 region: CTCSADRWGANSDYTF. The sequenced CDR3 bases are TGCACCTGCAGTGCAGATAGATGGGGGGCAAACTCC.

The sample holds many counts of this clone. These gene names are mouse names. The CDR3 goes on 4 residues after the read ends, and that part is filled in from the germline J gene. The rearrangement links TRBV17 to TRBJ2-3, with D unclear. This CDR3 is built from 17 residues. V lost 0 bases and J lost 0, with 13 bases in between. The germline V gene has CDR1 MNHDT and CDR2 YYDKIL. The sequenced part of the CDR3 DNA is TGTGCTAGCAGTAGAGATCTTACAGAATCTAGTGCAGAA. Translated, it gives CASSRDLTESSAE. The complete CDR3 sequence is CASSRDLTESSAETLYF.

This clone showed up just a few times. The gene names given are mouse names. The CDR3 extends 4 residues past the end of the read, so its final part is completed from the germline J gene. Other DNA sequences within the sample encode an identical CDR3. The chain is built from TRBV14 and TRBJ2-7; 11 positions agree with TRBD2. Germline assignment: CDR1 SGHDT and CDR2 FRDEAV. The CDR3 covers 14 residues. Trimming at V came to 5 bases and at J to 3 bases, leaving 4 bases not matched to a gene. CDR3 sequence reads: CASSPGTGGYEQYF. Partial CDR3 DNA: TGTGCCAGCAGCCCCGGGACTGGGGGCTAT.

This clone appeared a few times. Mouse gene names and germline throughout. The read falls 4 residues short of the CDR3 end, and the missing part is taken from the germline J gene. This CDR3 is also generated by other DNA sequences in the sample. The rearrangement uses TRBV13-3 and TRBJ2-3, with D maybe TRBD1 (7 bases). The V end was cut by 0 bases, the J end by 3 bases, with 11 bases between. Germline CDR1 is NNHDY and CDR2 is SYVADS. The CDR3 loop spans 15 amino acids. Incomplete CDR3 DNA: TGTGCCAGCAGTGATGCTAGGGGGCGGGCAGAA. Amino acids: CASSDARGRAE. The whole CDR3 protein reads CASSDARGRAETLYF.

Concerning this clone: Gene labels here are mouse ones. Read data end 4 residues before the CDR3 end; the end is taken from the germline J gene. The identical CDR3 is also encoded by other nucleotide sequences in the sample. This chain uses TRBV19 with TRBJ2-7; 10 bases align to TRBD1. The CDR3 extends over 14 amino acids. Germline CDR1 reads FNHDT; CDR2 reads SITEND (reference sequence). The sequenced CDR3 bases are TGTGCCAGCAGCCTCCGGGACAGGGGTTAT. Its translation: CASSLRDRGY. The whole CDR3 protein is CASSLRDRGYEQYF.

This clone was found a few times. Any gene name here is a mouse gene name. Partial CDR3 DNA: TGTGCCTGGAGAGTGGGGGGGCTTGCT. It codes for CAWRVGGLA. The CDR3 reads in full as CAWRVGGLAEQFF. The chain recombines TRBV31 with TRBJ2-1; TRBD2 matches 9 bases. The sequence runs out 4 residues before the end of the CDR3; the remainder is reconstructed from the germline J gene. This CDR3 spans 13 amino acids. V gave up 3 bases and J gave up 6 bases; unmatched junction bases: 3. Germline V lookup: CDR1 GKSSPN, CDR2 SITVG.

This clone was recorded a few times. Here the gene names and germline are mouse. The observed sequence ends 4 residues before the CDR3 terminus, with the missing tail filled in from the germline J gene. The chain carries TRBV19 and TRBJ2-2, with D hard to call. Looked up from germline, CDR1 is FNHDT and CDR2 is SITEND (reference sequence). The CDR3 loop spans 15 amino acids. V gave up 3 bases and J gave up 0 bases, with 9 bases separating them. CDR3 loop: CASSTQSSNTGQLYF. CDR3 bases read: TGTGCCAGCAGTACCCAGTCCTCAAACACCGGG.